This passage covers 2 T cell receptor beta chains from one sample sequenced in a study of blood T cell repertoires in COVID-19. Assay used: immunoSEQ multiplex PCR; TCRdb lists only in-frame clones, some missing. The repertoire holds 200,000 to 300,000 clones, with around 84% as singletons. The sequenced material came from peripheral blood. Source of these receptors: a man aged 55 to 70 with acute or convalescent COVID-19.

The rearrangement joins TRBV6-1 to TRBJ2-7; TRBD1 agrees at 7 bases. The CDR3 contains 17 residues. V was pared by 5 bases and J by 4 bases, with 17 bases of the junction left unmatched. CDR1 is MNHNS and CDR2 is SASEGT in the germline V gene. The CDR3 here is CASSKGQGVRLTYEQYF. DNA for the CDR3: TGTGCCAGCAGTAAAGGGCAGGGGGTGAGGCTAACTTACGAGCAGTACTTC.

The chain is built from TRBV7-9 and TRBJ2-7; 8 bases fit TRBD2. Germline assignment: CDR1 SEHNR and CDR2 FQNEAQ (reference sequence). J gave up 5 bases and V 1 base, and 10 bases lay outside the gene matches. The CDR3 totals 16 residues. CDR3 sequence (DNA): TGTGCCAGCAGCTTAGGTCCAACGGCGGGAGGCCACGAGCAGTACTTC. The encoded protein is CASSLGPTAGGHEQYF.